A single sample is the source of the 8 T cell receptor beta chains below, sequenced in a study of cytomegalovirus exposure and HLA in healthy donors. It was with 60 Vbeta and 13 Jbeta primers that the PCR ran. Sequenced by immunoSEQ multiplex PCR; TCRdb stores in-frame clones only, minus some. The table shows 150,000 to 200,000 clones, with roughly four fifths occurring only once. Sequenced: PBMCs. The receptors originated from a middle-aged man in good health and CMV-seronegative.

The rearrangement uses TRBV15 and TRBJ1-1, with D possibly matching TRBD1 (6 bases). CDR3 length: 13 residues. Germline V lookup: CDR1 LNHNV, CDR2 YYDKDF (reference sequence). The V end was cut by 4 bases, the J end by 1 base, with 7 bases between. The CDR3 bases are TGTGCCACCAGCACCAGGGGGAACACTGAAGCTTTCTTT. As protein: CATSTRGNTEAFF.

Only a few counts were recorded for this clone. Other DNA sequences from this sample encode an identical CDR3 as well. The rearrangement links TRBV9 to TRBJ2-7; 7 nucleotides agree with TRBD1. The CDR3 length is 14 residues. Germline CDR1 is SGDLS and CDR2 is YYNGEE. J was trimmed by 4 bases and V by 0 bases; bases with no gene match: 4. The CDR3 nucleotides read TGTGCCAGCAGCGTAGGGGGACAGACTTACGAGCAGTACTTC. This codes for CASSVGGQTYEQYF. Full variable domain (outside the CDR3, taken from reference TRBV9 and TRBJ2-7): DSGVTQTPKHLITATGQRVTLRCSPRSGDLSVYWYQQSLDQGLQFLIQYYNGEERAKGNILERFSAQQFPDLHSELNLSSLELGDSALYFCASSVGGQTYEQYFGPGTRLTVT.

The CDR3 is CASAVENEQFF. In DNA, the CDR3 is TGTGCCAGTGCTGTGGAGAATGAGCAGTTCTTC. J is TRBJ2-1 and V is TRBV28; D is unclear. Germline CDR1 MDHEN, CDR2 SYDVKM. The CDR3 consists of 11 residues. V lost 9 bases, J lost 7 bases, and 10 bases lay in between.

The chain carries TRBV7-3 and TRBJ2-3; 7 bases are a match to TRBD2. V trimming: 4 bases; J trimming: 2 bases; junction bases outside the gene matches: 6. This CDR3 contains 15 residues. Germline lookup yields CDR1 SGHTA and CDR2 FQGTGA. The CDR3 region has the DNA TGTGCCAGCAGCTCGACCGGGGGGACCACAGATACGCAGTATTTT. It translates to CASSSTGGTTDTQYF.

The CDR3 region is CASGTSGSEGDTQYF. CDR3 nucleotide sequence: TGCGCCAGCGGGACTAGCGGGTCCGAAGGCGATACGCAGTATTTT. The V call is TRBV5-1, the J call TRBJ2-3; 12 bases are a match to TRBD2. Germline CDR1 reads SGHRS; CDR2 reads YFSETQ. With V trimmed by 7 bases and J by 6 bases, 9 bases remained unmatched. This CDR3 is built from 15 residues. The entire variable domain, with the rest obtained from reference TRBV5-1 and TRBJ2-3, is as follows: KAGVTQTPRYLIKTRGQQVTLSCSPISGHRSVSWYQQTPGQGLQFLFEYFSETQRNKGNFPGRFSGRQFSNSRSEMNVSTLELGDSALYLCASGTSGSEGDTQYFGPGTRLTVL.

The chain employs TRBV6-4 and TRBJ2-3; 7 bases match TRBD1. Trimming removed 5 bases from V and 0 bases from J; junction bases left unmatched: 8. From germline, CDR1 is MRHNA and CDR2 SNTAGT. There are 16 residues in the CDR3. In DNA, the CDR3 is TGTGCCAGCAGTAAGGGGGCTGCTAGAAGCACAGATACGCAGTATTTT. It specifies CASSKGAARSTDTQYF.

V gene TRBV5-1 combines with J gene TRBJ2-2; 8 nucleotides align to TRBD1. V shed 5 bases, J shed 4 bases, and the junction held 13 bases outside the gene matches. The CDR3 spans 17 residues. Germline V gene data show CDR1 as SGHRS and CDR2 as YFSETQ. CDR3 in DNA: TGCGCCAGCAGAGGACAGGGCTCCCTTATCCGCACCGGGGAGCTGTTTTTT. This gives the protein CASRGQGSLIRTGELFF.

V gene TRBV18 combines with J gene TRBJ2-5; TRBD1 matches 12 bases. From germline, CDR1 is KGHSH and CDR2 LQKENI. There are 17 residues in the CDR3. V dropped 0 bases and J dropped 3; count of bases not matched to a gene: 5. This CDR3 is CASSPPPGTGGEETQYF. The CDR3 region has the DNA TGTGCCAGCTCACCACCCCCCGGGACAGGGGGCGAAGAGACCCAGTACTTC.